One sample yielded the 3 T cell receptor beta chains listed below, sequenced in a study of OX40 agonist ivuxolimab in advanced cancers. Clones were sequenced by immunoSEQ multiplex PCR, and TCRdb holds only the in-frame ones, with some missing. Altogether approximately 73,000 clones are present, roughly 90% being singletons, with the ten largest covering about 1.3%. Specimen: CD4+ or CD8+ T cells sorted from blood, collected in a trial of the OX40 agonist ivuxolimab. The source of these receptors is an adult with an advanced solid tumor such as melanoma, head and neck, liver or kidney cancer.

The CDR3 region is CASTPKTGYNEQFF. The CDR3 DNA is TGTGCCAGCACCCCAAAGACCGGCTACAATGAGCAGTTCTTC. The chain uses TRBV7-9 and TRBJ2-1, with D unresolved. V shed 7 bases and J shed 3 bases, with 13 bases lying between them. Germline CDR1 and CDR2: SEHNR and FQNEAQ (reference sequence). The CDR3 runs 14 residues.

This chain links TRBV11-2 with TRBJ1-2; TRBD1 aligns across 7 bases. Germline CDR1 SGHAT, CDR2 FQNNGV. This CDR3 is built from 16 residues. With V trimmed by 5 bases and J by 0 bases, 9 bases remained unmatched. The CDR3 DNA reads TGTGCCAGCAGCACGGCCCTGACAGGGCCTAACTATGGCTACACCTTC. This sequence encodes CASSTALTGPNYGYTF. The entire variable domain, with the rest obtained from reference TRBV11-2 and TRBJ1-2, is as follows: EAGVAQSPRYKIIEKRQSVAFWCNPISGHATLYWYQQILGQGPKLLIQFQNNGVVDDSQLPKDRFSAERLKGVDSTLKIQPAKLEDSAVYLCASSTALTGPNYGYTFGSGTRLTVV.

This clone was counted only a few times. This rearrangement joins TRBV9 to TRBJ1-2, with 9 positions matching TRBD1. V gave up 2 bases and J gave up 8 bases; unmatched junction bases: 10. Germline CDR1 reads SGDLS; CDR2 reads YYNGEE. The CDR3 extends over 15 amino acids. CDR3 DNA: TGTGCCAGCAGCGTGGGGGGACAGGGCTCGAGCGGCTACACCTTC. This sequence encodes CASSVGGQGSSGYTF.